What follows are 29 T cell receptor beta chains derived from one specimen sequenced in a study of shared clonotypes between healthy human individuals. Clones were sequenced by immunoSEQ multiplex PCR, and TCRdb holds only the in-frame ones, with some missing. The sample yields about 450,000 clones, 70% to 85% seen once. Source material: PBMCs. These receptors all stem from a woman between 35 and 50 years old in good health. Some clones in this sample may be carry-over from other donors' samples.

J is TRBJ1-2 and V is TRBV6-5, with D tentatively TRBD1 (6 bases). Trimming took 3 bases from V and 5 from J, leaving 16 bases between them. Germline V gene sequence: CDR1 MNHEY, CDR2 SVGAGI. The CDR3 loop spans 15 amino acids. CDR3 sequence: CASSYGEGGRYGYTF. As DNA, the CDR3 is TGTGCCAGCAGTTATGGCGAGGGGGGCCGTTATGGCTACACCTTC.

Turning to this clone: One end of the junction varies from germline; a read error may be responsible. V gene TRBV28 combines with J gene TRBJ1-2; D unresolved. The CDR3 totals 12 residues. Germline CDR1 and CDR2: MDHEN and SYDVKM. CDR3 nucleotides: TGTGCCAGCAGTTTATTTATACGGGTTTGGCAATTC. It encodes CASSLFIRVWQF.

The gene calls are TRBV12-2 and TRBJ2-5; TRBD1, the D gene given by the table, was not confirmed from the DNA. TRBV12-2 corresponds to a pseudogene. This CDR3 contains 16 residues. The DNA for the CDR3 is TGTGCAAGTCGCTTAGCGGGGACAGGGGCGGAAAAGACCCAGTACTTC. Translated: CASRLAGTGAEKTQYF.

This rearrangement joins TRBV5-1 to TRBJ1-2; tentatively, D is TRBD1 (6 bases). The length of the CDR3 is 13 residues. Germline assignment: CDR1 SGHRS and CDR2 YFSETQ. Trimming left V 0 bases short and J 8 bases short, with 11 bases between. The CDR3 here is CASSLGTADGYTF. The DNA for the CDR3 is TGCGCCAGCAGCTTGGGGACAGCGGACGGCTACACCTTC.

V usage is TRBV5-1 and J usage is TRBJ2-1; 9 bases are a match to TRBD2. The CDR3 is 15 residues long. The V segment lost 6 bases and the J segment 2 bases; nucleotides outside the gene matches: 6. Per germline, CDR1 SGHRS and CDR2 YFSETQ. The CDR3 loop reads CASTNSGSAYNEQFF. CDR3 nucleotide sequence: TGCGCCAGCACCAATAGCGGGAGTGCCTACAATGAGCAGTTCTTC.

This chain connects TRBV6-5 to TRBJ2-3; D is possibly TRBD2 (7 bases). CDR1 and CDR2 from the germline V gene are MNHEY and SVGAGI. The CDR3 has 15 residues. V lost 9 bases and J lost 3, with 19 bases in between. The CDR3 DNA reads TGTGCCAGACACCGGGGAGGGGGTGGTACAGATACGCAGTATTTT. Protein sequence: CARHRGGGGTDTQYF.

The chain links TRBV7-2 to TRBJ1-4; TRBD1 aligns across 7 bases. The CDR3 has 15 amino acids. V dropped 4 bases and J dropped 5; count of bases not matched to a gene: 7. CDR1 and CDR2 (germline): SGHTA, FQGNSA. The CDR3 spells CASSSAGTVNEKLFF. Written as DNA, the CDR3 is TGTGCCAGCAGCTCCGCCGGGACAGTCAATGAAAAACTGTTTTTT. Together with reference TRBV7-2 and TRBJ1-4, the CDR3 gives the full variable domain: GAGVSQSPSNKVTEKGKDVELRCDPISGHTALYWYRQSLGQGLEFLIYFQGNSAPDKSGLPSDRFSAERTGGSVSTLTIQRTQQEDSAVYLCASSSAGTVNEKLFFGSGTQLSVL.

The chain combines TRBV7-2 with TRBJ2-1, with D hard to call. Germline values: CDR1 SGHTA, CDR2 FQGNSA. The ends were cut back, 2 bases at V and 6 bases at J, with 8 bases in the middle. The CDR3 is made up of 13 amino acids. CDR3 bases: TGTGCCAGCAGCTTACGGGTACTCAATGAGCAGTTCTTC. It encodes CASSLRVLNEQFF. The full variable domain, rest sourced from reference TRBV7-2 and TRBJ2-1, is GAGVSQSPSNKVTEKGKDVELRCDPISGHTALYWYRQSLGQGLEFLIYFQGNSAPDKSGLPSDRFSAERTGGSVSTLTIQRTQQEDSAVYLCASSLRVLNEQFFGPGTRLTVL.

This clone was recorded once. J is TRBJ2-1 and V is TRBV10-3, with 10 bases identical to TRBD2. Germline CDR1 reads ENHRY; CDR2 reads SYGVKD. The CDR3 has 15 residues. Trimming at V came to 6 bases and at J to 3 bases, leaving 5 bases not matched to a gene. The CDR3 loop reads CAISLAGDGYNEQFF. CDR3 nucleotide sequence: TGTGCCATCAGCCTAGCGGGAGACGGCTACAATGAGCAGTTCTTC.

The chain has TRBV11-1 and TRBJ2-1; 7 bases line up with TRBD2. Germline CDR1 is SGHAT and CDR2 is FQDESV (reference sequence). The CDR3 contains 16 residues. V dropped 2 bases and J dropped 6; count of bases not matched to a gene: 10. CDR3 nucleotide sequence: TGTGCCAGCAGCTTACCCACGGCTAGCGGAGGCAATGAGCAGTTCTTC. Translating gives CASSLPTASGGNEQFF.

This chain joins TRBV9 and TRBJ2-3, with D tentatively TRBD2 (6 bases). V dropped 0 bases and J dropped 3 bases, with 11 bases sitting between them. CDR1 SGDLS and CDR2 YYNGEE come from the germline V gene. The CDR3 runs 15 residues. The CDR3, as DNA: TGTGCCAGCAGCGTAGTCGGGGGAGTAACAGATACGCAGTATTTT. Translation: CASSVVGGVTDTQYF.

J is TRBJ1-2 and V is TRBV7-9; D uncertain. V lost 4 bases and J lost 4, with 16 bases in between. The CDR3 is 15 residues long. Per the germline V gene, CDR1 is SEHNR and CDR2 is FQNEAQ (reference sequence). CDR3 in DNA: TGTGCCAGCAGCTCTTACAGTAGGGAGGGCTATGGCTACACCTTC. Amino acids: CASSSYSREGYGYTF.

The rearrangement uses TRBV14 and TRBJ1-2; D perhaps matches TRBD1 (6 bases). The CDR3 covers 14 residues. V lost 2 bases and J 8 bases, leaving 15 bases between the germline ends. CDR1 and CDR2 from the germline V gene are SGHDN and FVKESK. The CDR3 region has the DNA TGTGCCAGCAGCCAATCGTGGGGGGCCCAAGGCTACACCTTC. This translates into CASSQSWGAQGYTF.

A single count supports this clone. Other nucleotide sequences in the sample specify the same CDR3. This chain links TRBV7-3 with TRBJ2-5, with D perhaps TRBD2 (5 bases). V lost 6 bases to trimming and J lost 1 base, with 9 bases between them. The germline V gene encodes CDR1 SGHTA and CDR2 FQGTGA. The CDR3 totals 13 residues. The CDR3 sequence: CASSRGSQETQYF. CDR3 DNA: TGTGCCAGCAGTCGGGGATCCCAAGAGACCCAGTACTTC.

The chain links TRBV6-5 to TRBJ1-5; D uncertain. The ends were cut back, 10 bases at V and 6 bases at J, with 19 bases in the middle. Looked up from germline, CDR1 is MNHEY and CDR2 is SVGAGI. The CDR3 is 14 residues long. CDR3 in DNA: TGTGCCACCAGCATGTTAGGTGGAGGTCAGCCCCAGCATTTT. It yields the protein CATSMLGGGQPQHF.

The chain links TRBV7-9 to TRBJ2-1; D is perhaps TRBD1 or TRBD2 (5 bases each). V lost 0 bases to trimming and J lost 15 bases, with 18 bases between them. Germline assignment: CDR1 SEHNR and CDR2 FQNEAQ (reference sequence). The CDR3 sequence is 14 residues long. CDR3 loop: CASSLAGEGRIWFF. The CDR3 coding sequence is TGTGCCAGCAGCTTAGCGGGGGAAGGGCGTATATGGTTCTTC. Full variable domain (rest looked up from reference TRBV7-9 and TRBJ2-1): DTGVSQNPRHKITKRGQNVTFRCDPISEHNRLYWYRQTLGQGPEFLTYFQNEAQLEKSRLLSDRFSAERPKGSFSTLEIQRTEQGDSAMYLCASSLAGEGRIWFFGPGTRLTVL.

The chain uses TRBV4-1 and TRBJ2-1; D is undetermined. The V end lost 0 bases, the J end lost 1 base, and 10 bases lay between the germline ends. This CDR3 comprises 16 residues. The germline gives CDR1 MGHRA, CDR2 YSYEKL. This CDR3 is CASSQEAMRSYNEQFF. CDR3 coding DNA: TGCGCCAGCAGCCAAGAGGCCATGAGGTCCTACAATGAGCAGTTCTTC.

In DNA, the CDR3 is TGTGCCAGCAGCTTCCTACAGGGTTTTGAAGAGACCCAGTACTTC. This codes for CASSFLQGFEETQYF. The genes are TRBV7-3 and TRBJ2-5, with D possibly TRBD1 on 6 matching bases. Deletions cut 3 bases from V and 3 bases from J, with 14 bases between. The V gene's germline CDR1 is SGHTA and CDR2 FQGTGA. This CDR3 contains 15 residues.

The chain carries TRBV5-6 and TRBJ1-2; 9 positions match TRBD1. The junction had 11 bases not matched to a gene; V was cut back by 4 bases and J by 4 bases. CDR1 and CDR2 from the germline V gene are SGHDT and YYEEEE. This CDR3 comprises 16 residues. CDR3 sequence reads: CASSPSPGQGFYGYTF. The CDR3 DNA reads as TGTGCCAGCAGCCCGAGCCCGGGACAGGGTTTCTATGGCTACACCTTC.

The chain couples TRBV9 to TRBJ2-1, with D perhaps matching TRBD1 (6 bases). V lost 4 bases and J 0 bases, leaving 8 bases between the germline ends. CDR3 length equals 14 residues. Germline-derived CDR1 and CDR2 are SGDLS and YYNGEE. CDR3 residues: CASSRTVSYNEQFF. DNA of the CDR3: TGTGCCAGCAGCAGGACAGTCTCCTACAATGAGCAGTTCTTC.

This clone has a count of ten or more. The chain recombines TRBV2 with TRBJ1-4; D is unresolved. Trimming shortened V by 7 bases and J by 2 bases, and 8 bases separated the two germline ends. The CDR3 length is 13 residues. Germline V gives CDR1 SNHLY, CDR2 FYNNEI. CDR3 residues: CASNRITNEKLFF. The CDR3 coding sequence is TGTGCCAGCAACCGGATTACTAATGAAAAACTGTTTTTT.

The V and J genes are TRBV28 and TRBJ2-7; 12 positions match TRBD2. Germline CDR1 reads MDHEN; CDR2 reads SYDVKM. The CDR3 has 16 residues. J gave up 2 bases and V 4 bases, and 6 bases lay outside the gene matches. The CDR3 DNA is TGTGCCAGCAGTTCGGGGACTAGCGGGCGGCCCTACGAGCAGTACTTC. Translation: CASSSGTSGRPYEQYF.

The chain recombines TRBV6-1 with TRBJ2-7; possibly TRBD1 for D (6 bases). V lost 2 bases to trimming and J lost 6 bases, with 17 bases between them. The CDR3 contains 15 residues. The germline V gene encodes CDR1 MNHNS and CDR2 SASEGT. The CDR3 region has the DNA TGTGCCAGCAGTGAATCCCGGCCAGGGGTGGCCGAGCAGTACTTC. Translating gives CASSESRPGVAEQYF.

This clone was seen once. This chain uses TRBV28 with TRBJ2-1, with D tentatively TRBD2 (6 bases). CDR3 length equals 15 residues. Trimming removed 1 base from V and 7 bases from J, with 14 bases in between. Germline V gene lookup returns CDR1 MDHEN and CDR2 SYDVKM. The CDR3 sequence is CASSLYREWENEQFF. CDR3 DNA: TGTGCCAGCAGTTTATATCGGGAGTGGGAAAATGAGCAGTTCTTC.

The J gene is TRBJ2-1, the V gene TRBV5-4; 8 nucleotides match TRBD2. The CDR3 is 13 amino acids. CDR1 is SGHNT, CDR2 YYREEE, per germline (reference sequence). V gave up 1 base and J gave up 7 bases; unmatched junction bases: 1. Written as DNA, the CDR3 is TGTGCCAGCAGCTTGTTAGCGGGAAATGAGCAGTTCTTC. Its translation is CASSLLAGNEQFF. Complete variable domain (other parts from reference TRBV5-4 and TRBJ2-1): ETGVTQSPTHLIKTRGQQVTLRCSSQSGHNTVSWYQQALGQGPQFIFQYYREEENGRGNFPPRFSGLQFPNYSSELNVNALELDDSALYLCASSLLAGNEQFFGPGTRLTVL.

V usage is TRBV6-6 and J usage is TRBJ1-3; no firm D call. Germline CDR1 is MNHNY and CDR2 is SVGAGI (reference sequence). Trimming removed 5 bases from V and 5 bases from J, with 10 bases in between. The CDR3 covers 13 residues. CDR3 protein: CASSPPGRNTIYF. In DNA, the CDR3 is TGTGCCAGCAGTCCTCCGGGCCGAAACACCATATATTTT.

The chain joins TRBV27 to TRBJ1-5; D perhaps matches TRBD1 (6 bases). The length of the CDR3 is 13 residues. Trimming took 4 bases from V and 6 from J, leaving 10 bases between them. Germline loops: CDR1 MNHEY, CDR2 SMNVEV (reference sequence). Here the CDR3 reads CASSWTASQPQHF. The CDR3 DNA reads TGTGCCAGCAGTTGGACAGCTAGTCAGCCCCAGCATTTT.

V gene TRBV18 combines with J gene TRBJ2-1; 10 bases are a match to TRBD2. Trimming took 2 bases from V and 6 from J; bases not matched to a gene: 4. This CDR3 has 15 amino acids. Germline CDR1 reads KGHSH; CDR2 reads LQKENI. The CDR3 DNA follows: TGTGCCAGCTCACCAAACCTAGCGGGGGTCAATGAGCAGTTCTTC. Translation: CASSPNLAGVNEQFF.

The genes are TRBV6-1 and TRBJ1-6, with D possibly matching TRBD1 (5 bases). The V gene's germline CDR1 is MNHNS and CDR2 SASEGT. The CDR3 is made up of 15 amino acids. V was cut by 1 base and J by 8 bases, with 12 bases left in between. CDR3 DNA sequence: TGTGCCAGCAGTGAAGTGGAAGGGGAAGATTCACCCCTCCACTTT. Its protein product is CASSEVEGEDSPLHF.